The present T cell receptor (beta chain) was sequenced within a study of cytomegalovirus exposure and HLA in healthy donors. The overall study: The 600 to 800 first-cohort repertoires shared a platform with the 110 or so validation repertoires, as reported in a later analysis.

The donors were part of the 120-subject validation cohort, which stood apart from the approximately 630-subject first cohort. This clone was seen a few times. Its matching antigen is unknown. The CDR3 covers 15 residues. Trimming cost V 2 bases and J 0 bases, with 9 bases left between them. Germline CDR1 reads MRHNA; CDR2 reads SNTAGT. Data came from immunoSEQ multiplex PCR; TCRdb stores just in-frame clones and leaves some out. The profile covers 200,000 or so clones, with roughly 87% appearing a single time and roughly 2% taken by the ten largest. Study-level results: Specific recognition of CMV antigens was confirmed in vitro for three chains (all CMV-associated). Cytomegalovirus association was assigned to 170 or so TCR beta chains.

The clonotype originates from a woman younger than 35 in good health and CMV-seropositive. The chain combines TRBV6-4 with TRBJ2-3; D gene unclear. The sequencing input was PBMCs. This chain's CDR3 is CASSDEAASTDTQYF. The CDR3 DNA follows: TGTGCCAGCAGTGACGAGGCGGCTAGCACAGATACGCAGTATTTT.